The following is a TCR beta chain sequence with its context. What antigen it recognizes has not been identified. Per-base qualities were not stored, and no clone one base away is much larger. The library was generated by the immunoSEQ multiplex PCR assay. To provide template for TCR sequencing, every sample had RNA extracted and reverse transcribed into cDNA. SuperScript III was used for first-strand cDNA synthesis, primed with a 2:1 mix of oligo-dT and random hexamers. A synthetic immune receptor repertoire was used to assess amplification bias, and residual bias was removed computationally. In the source study's methods: Raw reads were preprocessed to remove errors, and CDR3 was defined according to IMGT conventions as the region from the conserved cysteine to phenylalanine. To get clonality, Shannon entropy was normalized by log2 of the number of productive unique TCRs and the result was subtracted from 1. Whether each scalp clone was CD4 or CD8 was inferred by checking scalp TCRbeta sequences against the CD4 and CD8 repertoires from sorted blood. This immuneACCESS table, as held by TCRdb, lists in-frame sequences with V and J called but not all clones. Of the missing ones, under half trace to an unresolved V gene in checked studies; the others have no known cause. The V and J calls and clone size were taken over from that table, and D and trimming were inferred from the DNA. Counted in this sample were roughly 210,000 clones; roughly 40% of them appeared once. Over 2.5% of the sample belongs to the ten largest clones.

This specimen's treatment or condition label, per the study, means: oral pan-JAK inhibitor, 5-10 mg twice daily. Lesional scalp punch biopsies and peripheral blood were obtained from alopecia areata patients. PBMCs were isolated by density centrifugation and stained for CD3, CD4 and CD8, after which CD4+ and CD8+ T cells were sorted on a FACSAria. The data are from a study of CD8+ T cells in alopecia areata listed by TCRdb under 2018. For the wider study: Treated patients were enrolled in an open-label pilot trial of oral tofacitinib at 5 to 10 mg twice daily for moderate-to-severe alopecia areata. Clonality in the scalp was compared among normal scalp (n=4), patchy alopecia areata scalp (n=8), and alopecia totalis/universalis scalp (n=8). Human TCRbeta sequencing covered scalp tissue and sorted CD4+ and CD8+ peripheral blood T cells from patchy and totalis/universalis alopecia areata patients and healthy controls. Disease severity in treated patients was measured with the SALT score, which quantifies the percentage of affected scalp surface area. In both human patients and the C3H/HeJ mouse model, the study applied high-throughput TCRbeta sequencing to look at T cell clonal expansion in alopecia areata. Biopsies were taken from tofacitinib-treated patients at baseline and at 4 and 24 weeks of treatment, and a later scalp biopsy was taken in several of the tofacitinib-treated patients. RNA was extracted with the PAXgene miRNA kit for fixed scalp, the miRNeasy kit for PBMCs, and the RNeasy kit for mouse skin. Patients stayed on tofacitinib for 6 to 18 months and then had 6 months of follow-up off drug so that delayed response and recurrence could be assessed. TCRbeta CDR3 regions were amplified by immunoSEQ multiplex PCR using 35 Vbeta forward and 13 Jbeta reverse primers. Paper-wide results and their limitations: Compared with normal scalp, lesional scalp had higher clonality and more expanded CD8+ clones, particularly in alopecia totalis/universalis, a pattern that suggests antigenic drive. Tofacitinib significantly lowered scalp clonality and the number of expanded CD8+ clones among the top 100 scalp clones. Shared TCR sequences between patients were less evident than in mice, which may be partly attributable to HLA diversity in the patient population. Because the treated cohort was small and had only one nonresponder, larger studies are needed to examine links between baseline CD8+ expansion and response. Scalp TCR repertoire analysis is complicated because resident alphabeta T cells in normal human skin are also sequenced, whereas mouse skin is dominated by gammadelta T cells. During tofacitinib treatment, many expanded lesional clones stuck around in both scalp and blood, and this persistence may partly explain why relapse happens after treatment is stopped.

From V the trimming removes 0 bases and from J it removes 2 bases, while the gene matches leave 9 bases of the junction unaccounted for. As encoded in the germline V gene (reference sequence), CDR1 is SGHNT while CDR2 is YYREEE. The CDR3 contains 18 residues, cysteine and phenylalanine counted. Of the read, only the CDR3 DNA is kept; its 54 bases are in frame from base 1. The specimen comprised CD4+ T cells sorted from blood, sampled at approximately week 36, from a patient treated with tofacitinib. This clonotype was sampled from a human donor with alopecia areata. The chain is assembled from TRBV5-4 and TRBJ1-2; the junction holds 11 bases that match TRBD1. The CDR3 region: CASSLVPGTGGENYGYTF. The bases are TGTGCCAGCAGCTTGGTTCCCGGGACAGGGGGTGAGAACTATGGCTACACCTTC.